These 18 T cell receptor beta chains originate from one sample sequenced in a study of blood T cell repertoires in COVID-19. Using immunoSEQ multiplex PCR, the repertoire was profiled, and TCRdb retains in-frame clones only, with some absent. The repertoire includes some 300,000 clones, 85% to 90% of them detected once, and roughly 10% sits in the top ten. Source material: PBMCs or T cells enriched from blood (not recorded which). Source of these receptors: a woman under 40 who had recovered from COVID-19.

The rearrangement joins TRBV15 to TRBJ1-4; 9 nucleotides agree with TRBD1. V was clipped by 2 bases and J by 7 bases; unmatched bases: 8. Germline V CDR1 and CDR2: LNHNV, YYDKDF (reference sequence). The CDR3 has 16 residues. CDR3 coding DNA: TGTGCCACCAGCAGACATACGACAGGGGGGAGTGAAAAACTGTTTTTT. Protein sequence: CATSRHTTGGSEKLFF. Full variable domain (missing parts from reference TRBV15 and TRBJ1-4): DAMVIQNPRYQVTQFGKPVTLSCSQTLNHNVMYWYQQKSSQAPKLLFHYYDKDFNNEADTPDNFQSRRPNTSFCFLDIRSPGLGDTAMYLCATSRHTTGGSEKLFFGSGTQLSVL.

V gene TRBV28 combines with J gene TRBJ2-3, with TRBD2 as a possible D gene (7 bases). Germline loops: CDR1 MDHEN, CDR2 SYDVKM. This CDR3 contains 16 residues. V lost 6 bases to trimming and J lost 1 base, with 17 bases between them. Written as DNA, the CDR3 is TGTGCCAGCAGCCCTCCGGGGGGCGTCGGCACAGATACGCAGTATTTT. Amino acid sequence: CASSPPGGVGTDTQYF.

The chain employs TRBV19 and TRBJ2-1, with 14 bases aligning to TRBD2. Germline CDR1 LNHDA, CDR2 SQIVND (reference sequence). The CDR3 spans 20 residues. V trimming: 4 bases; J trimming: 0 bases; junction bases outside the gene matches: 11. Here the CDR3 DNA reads TGTGCCAGTAGTAGGGGACTAGCGGGAGATCAGGTTGGCTCCTACAATGAGCAGTTCTTC. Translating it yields CASSRGLAGDQVGSYNEQFF.

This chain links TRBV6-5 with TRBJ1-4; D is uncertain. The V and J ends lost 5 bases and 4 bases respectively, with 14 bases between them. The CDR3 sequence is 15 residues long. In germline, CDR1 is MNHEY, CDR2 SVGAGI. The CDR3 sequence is CASSPRGGRNEKLFF. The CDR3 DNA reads TGTGCCAGCAGTCCTCGGGGTGGGCGTAATGAAAAACTGTTTTTT.

The CDR3 DNA is TGTGCCAGCAGTAGGACAGGGAGCTCCTACGAGCAGTACTTC. Translation gives CASSRTGSSYEQYF. The rearrangement links TRBV2 to TRBJ2-7, with 8 bases lining up with TRBD1. Germline V gene lookup returns CDR1 SNHLY and CDR2 FYNNEI. The CDR3 contains 14 residues. J lost 0 bases, V lost 5 bases, and 3 bases had no gene match.

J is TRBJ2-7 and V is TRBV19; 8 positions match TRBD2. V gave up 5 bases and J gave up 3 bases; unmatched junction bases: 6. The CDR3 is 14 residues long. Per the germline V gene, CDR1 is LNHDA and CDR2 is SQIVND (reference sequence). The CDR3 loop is CASSGAGGRYEQYF. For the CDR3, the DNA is TGTGCCAGTAGTGGGGCGGGAGGCCGCTACGAGCAGTACTTC.

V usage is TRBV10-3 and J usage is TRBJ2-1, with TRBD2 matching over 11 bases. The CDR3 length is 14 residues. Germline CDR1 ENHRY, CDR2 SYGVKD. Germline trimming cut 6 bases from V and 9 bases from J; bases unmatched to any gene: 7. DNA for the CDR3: TGTGCCATCAGGCTAGCGGGAGGTGTTGGTGAGCAGTTCTTC. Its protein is CAIRLAGGVGEQFF.

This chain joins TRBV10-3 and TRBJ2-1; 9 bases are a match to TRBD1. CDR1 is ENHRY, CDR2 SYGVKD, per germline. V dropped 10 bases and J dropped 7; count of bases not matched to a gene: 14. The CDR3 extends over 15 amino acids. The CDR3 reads CATDTRDRATNEQFF. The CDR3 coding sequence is TGTGCCACCGATACCCGGGACAGGGCCACTAATGAGCAGTTCTTC.

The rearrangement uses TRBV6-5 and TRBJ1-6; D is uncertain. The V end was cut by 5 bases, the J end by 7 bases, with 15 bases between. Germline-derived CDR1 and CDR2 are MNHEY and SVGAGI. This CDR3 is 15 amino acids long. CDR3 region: CASSPHGVLNSPLHF. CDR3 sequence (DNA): TGTGCCAGCAGTCCTCACGGGGTCTTGAATTCACCCCTCCACTTT.

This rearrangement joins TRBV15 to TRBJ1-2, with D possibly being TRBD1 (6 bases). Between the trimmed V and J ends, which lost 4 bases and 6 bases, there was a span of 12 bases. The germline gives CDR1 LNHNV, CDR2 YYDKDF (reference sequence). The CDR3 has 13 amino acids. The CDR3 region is CATSNRAGDGYTF. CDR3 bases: TGTGCCACCAGCAACAGGGCCGGTGATGGCTACACCTTC.

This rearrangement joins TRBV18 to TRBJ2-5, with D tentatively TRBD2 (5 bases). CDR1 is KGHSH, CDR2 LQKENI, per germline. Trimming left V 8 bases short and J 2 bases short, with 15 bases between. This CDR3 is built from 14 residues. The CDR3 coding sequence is TGTGCCAGCATCGCGGGCCTGGGGCAAGAGACCCAGTACTTC. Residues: CASIAGLGQETQYF.

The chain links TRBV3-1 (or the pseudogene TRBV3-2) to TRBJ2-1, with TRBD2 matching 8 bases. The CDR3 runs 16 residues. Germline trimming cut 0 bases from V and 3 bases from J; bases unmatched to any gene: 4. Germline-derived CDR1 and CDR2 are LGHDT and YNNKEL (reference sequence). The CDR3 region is CASSQETSGNYNEQFF. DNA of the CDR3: TGTGCCAGCAGCCAAGAAACTAGCGGAAACTACAATGAGCAGTTCTTC.

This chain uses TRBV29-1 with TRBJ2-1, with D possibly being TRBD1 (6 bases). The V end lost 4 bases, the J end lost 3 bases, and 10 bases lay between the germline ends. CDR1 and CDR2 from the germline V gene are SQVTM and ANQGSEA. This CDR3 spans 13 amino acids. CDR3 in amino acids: CSVAGVRYNEQFF. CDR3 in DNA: TGCAGCGTTGCAGGGGTTCGCTACAATGAGCAGTTCTTC.

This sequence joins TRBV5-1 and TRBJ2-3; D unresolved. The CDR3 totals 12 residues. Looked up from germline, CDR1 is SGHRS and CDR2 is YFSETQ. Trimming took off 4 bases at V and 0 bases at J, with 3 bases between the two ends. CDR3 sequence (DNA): TGCGCCAGCAGCCAGAGCACAGATACGCAGTATTTT. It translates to CASSQSTDTQYF.

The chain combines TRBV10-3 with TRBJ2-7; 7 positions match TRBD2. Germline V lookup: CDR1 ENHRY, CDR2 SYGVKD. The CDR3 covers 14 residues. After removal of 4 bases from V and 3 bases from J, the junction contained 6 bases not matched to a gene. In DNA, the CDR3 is TGTGCCATCAGTGGTTTGGGGGAGGGCTACGAGCAGTACTTC. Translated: CAISGLGEGYEQYF.

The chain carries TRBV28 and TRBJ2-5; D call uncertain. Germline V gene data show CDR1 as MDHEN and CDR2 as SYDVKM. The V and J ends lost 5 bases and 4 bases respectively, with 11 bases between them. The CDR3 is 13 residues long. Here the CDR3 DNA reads TGTGCCAGCAGTACTACGGGTCCAGAGACCCAGTACTTC. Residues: CASSTTGPETQYF. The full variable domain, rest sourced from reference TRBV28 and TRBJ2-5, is DVKVTQSSRYLVKRTGEKVFLECVQDMDHENMFWYRQDPGLGLRLIYFSYDVKMKEKGDIPEGYSVSREKKERFSLILESASTNQTSMYLCASSTTGPETQYFGPGTRLLVL.

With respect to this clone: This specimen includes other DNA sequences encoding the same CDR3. CDR3 region: CASSPWTSGSYEQYF. DNA of the CDR3: TGTGCCAGCAGCCCCTGGACTAGCGGGAGTTACGAGCAGTACTTC. This chain links TRBV3-1 (or the pseudogene TRBV3-2) with TRBJ2-7, with TRBD2 matching over 13 bases. This CDR3 contains 15 residues. V was pared by 4 bases and J by 4 bases, with 4 bases of the junction left unmatched. The V gene's germline CDR1 is LGHDT and CDR2 YNNKEL (reference sequence).

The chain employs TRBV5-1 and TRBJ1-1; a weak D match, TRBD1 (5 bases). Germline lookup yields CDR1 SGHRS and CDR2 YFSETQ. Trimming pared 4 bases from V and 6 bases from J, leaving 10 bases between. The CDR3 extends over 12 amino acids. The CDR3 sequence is CASSPGDPEAFF. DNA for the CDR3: TGCGCCAGCAGCCCGGGGGACCCTGAAGCTTTCTTT.